The next 27 T cell receptor beta chains were all read from a single sample in a study of blood T cell repertoires in COVID-19. This table comes from immunoSEQ multiplex PCR, and its TCRdb copy is limited to in-frame clones, with some not included. There are 9,500 to 15,000 clones in the sample; 90% occur only once, and roughly an eighth lies in the top ten. Material: peripheral blood. The receptor source for this set is a man in his 70s with active COVID-19.

The CDR3 sequence: CASSLSPTADTQYF. CDR3 nucleotides: TGCGCCAGCAGCTTGTCTCCTACAGCAGATACGCAGTATTTT. The V and J genes are TRBV5-1 and TRBJ2-3; D is uncertain. The ends were cut back, 1 base at V and 4 bases at J, with 10 bases in the middle. CDR1 is SGHRS, CDR2 YFSETQ, per germline. This CDR3 comprises 14 residues.

J is TRBJ1-1 and V is TRBV3-1 (or the pseudogene TRBV3-2); 9 nucleotides line up with TRBD1. The CDR3 is made up of 16 amino acids. V lost 1 base and J lost 1; bases outside the gene matches: 4. Germline-derived CDR1 and CDR2 are LGHDT and YNNKEL (reference sequence). CDR3 amino acids: CASSQGDRVWNTEAFF. DNA of the CDR3: TGTGCCAGCAGCCAAGGGGACAGGGTTTGGAACACTGAAGCTTTCTTT.

The V gene is TRBV4-2, the J gene TRBJ1-1; no clear D. Deletions cut 1 base from V and 3 bases from J, with 12 bases between. The V gene's germline CDR1 is LGHNA and CDR2 YNFKEQ. This CDR3 is 15 amino acids long. Written as DNA, the CDR3 is TGTGCCAGCAGCCAAGGGGAGTTAAAGGACACTGAAGCTTTCTTT. The encoded protein is CASSQGELKDTEAFF.

As to this clone: One end of the junction does not line up with germline, which may come from a read error. The rearrangement joins TRBV6-5 to TRBJ1-2, with a tentative D call TRBD1 (6 bases). Germline V gene lookup returns CDR1 MNHEY and CDR2 SVGAGI. The CDR3 spans 13 residues. Written as DNA, the CDR3 is TGTGCCAGCAGTAGATCAGGGGACTACGGCTACACCTTC. Translating it yields CASSRSGDYGYTF.

CDR3 in DNA: TGTGCCAGCAGCTTGACACAGGCCGGAAAACTGTTTTTT. It translates to CASSLTQAGKLFF. The chain couples TRBV7-7 to TRBJ1-4; tentative D call: TRBD1 (5 bases). Germline V gives CDR1 SSHAT, CDR2 FNYEAQ (reference sequence). Trimming removed 3 bases from V and 10 bases from J, with 12 bases in between. The CDR3 has 13 amino acids.

The V call is TRBV6-4, the J call TRBJ2-3; 8 positions match TRBD2. The CDR3 loop spans 12 amino acids. Germline CDR1 MRHNA, CDR2 SNTAGT. CDR3 loop: CAAREGQGTQYF. Written as DNA, the CDR3 is TGTGCAGCACGGGAGGGCCAAGGTACGCAGTATTTT.

The chain couples TRBV5-6 to TRBJ2-1; 8 bases fit TRBD2. The CDR3 spans 15 residues. V lost 2 bases, J lost 2 bases, and 3 bases stayed unmatched. Germline V gives CDR1 SGHDT, CDR2 YYEEEE. This CDR3 reads CASSFSGVTYNEQFF. CDR3 DNA: TGTGCCAGCAGCTTTAGCGGGGTAACCTACAATGAGCAGTTCTTC.

The genes are TRBV27 and TRBJ2-5; 8 bases fit TRBD2. The CDR3 sequence is 15 residues long. Germline V gene lookup returns CDR1 MNHEY and CDR2 SMNVEV (reference sequence). Losses at the gene ends were 2 bases for V and 4 bases for J; bases not matched to a gene: 6. In DNA form, the CDR3 reads TGTGCCAGCAGTTTAAAACCGGGAGGGCCAGAGACCCAGTACTTC. This gives the protein CASSLKPGGPETQYF.

The chain combines TRBV7-9 with TRBJ1-2, with TRBD1 identical over 7 bases. CDR1 is SEHNR, CDR2 FQNEAQ, per germline (reference sequence). With V trimmed by 1 base and J by 9 bases, 11 bases remained unmatched. The CDR3 covers 15 residues. CDR3 nucleotide sequence: TGTGCCAGCAGCTTAGGGGTAGGAGGGGGCAAGAGCTACACCTTC. This codes for CASSLGVGGGKSYTF. The full variable domain, in which reference TRBV7-9 and TRBJ1-2 provide the parts outside the CDR3, is DTGVSQNPRHKITKRGQNVTFRCDPISEHNRLYWYRQTLGQGPEFLTYFQNEAQLEKSRLLSDRFSAERPKGSFSTLEIQRTEQGDSAMYLCASSLGVGGGKSYTFGSGTRLTVV.

The gene calls are TRBV5-4 and TRBJ1-5, with a tentative D call TRBD1 (5 bases). V lost 0 bases, J lost 9 bases, and 13 bases lay in between. CDR3 length: 14 residues. The germline CDR1 and CDR2 sequences are SGHNT and YYREEE (reference sequence). The DNA of the CDR3 is TGTGCCAGCAGCTTGGCGGGGGGAAGCGGGCCCCAGCATTTT. This codes for CASSLAGGSGPQHF.

CDR3 coding DNA: TGTGCCAGCAGCCGGTGGGCGCGCACTGAAGCTTTCTTT. It translates to CASSRWARTEAFF. This chain connects TRBV12-3 or TRBV12-4 to TRBJ1-1; no firm D call. Trimming pared 6 bases from V and 4 bases from J, leaving 12 bases between. CDR3 length: 13 residues.

This chain uses TRBV2 with TRBJ2-1, with 11 bases aligning to TRBD2. With V trimmed by 11 bases and J by 9 bases, 12 bases remained unmatched. CDR3 length: 14 residues. Germline V gene sequence: CDR1 SNHLY, CDR2 FYNNEI. CDR3 protein: CARGVRLAGFEQFF. CDR3 coding DNA: TGTGCCCGCGGGGTTAGACTAGCGGGATTTGAGCAGTTCTTC.

This clone has only one observation. CDR3 coding DNA: TGTGCCAGCAGCCAAGGGGCGGGGGCGAACTATGGCTACACCTTC. As protein: CASSQGAGANYGYTF. The chain uses TRBV3-1 (or the pseudogene TRBV3-2) and TRBJ1-2, with D maybe TRBD1 (6 bases). The germline gives CDR1 LGHDT, CDR2 YNNKEL (reference sequence). Trimming took off 1 base at V and 2 bases at J, with 11 bases between the two ends. This CDR3 region has 15 residues.

The rearrangement links TRBV11-2 to TRBJ2-1, with a tentative D call TRBD2 (6 bases). The CDR3 totals 17 residues. The V gene's germline CDR1 is SGHAT and CDR2 FQNNGV. V lost 3 bases and J lost 7, with 22 bases in between. The CDR3 sequence: CASSFIPAPVGRNEQFF. CDR3 DNA: TGTGCCAGCAGCTTTATCCCGGCACCCGTAGGGAGGAATGAGCAGTTCTTC.

The chain employs TRBV5-1 and TRBJ2-5; D uncertain. Germline V lookup: CDR1 SGHRS, CDR2 YFSETQ. V lost 0 bases and J lost 5, with 5 bases in between. The CDR3 is made up of 12 amino acids. In DNA form, the CDR3 reads TGCGCCAGCAGCTTGGTACGGGAGACCCAGTACTTC. This codes for CASSLVRETQYF.

The chain is built from TRBV18 and TRBJ2-7; 11 bases match TRBD1. V lost 3 bases, J lost 5 bases, and 3 bases stayed unmatched. Germline CDR1 is KGHSH and CDR2 is LQKENI. The CDR3 length is 14 residues. CDR3 sequence: CASSPGTGGNEQYF. The CDR3 DNA follows: TGTGCCAGCTCACCTGGGACAGGGGGGAACGAGCAGTACTTC.

The V gene is TRBV11-3, the J gene TRBJ2-3; no firm D call. This CDR3 is 12 amino acids long. Germline assignment: CDR1 SGHNT and CDR2 YENEEA. V was clipped by 4 bases and J by 2 bases, with 4 bases between them. The CDR3 bases are TGTGCCAGCAGCTACATCACAGATACGCAGTATTTT. It specifies CASSYITDTQYF. The full variable domain, rest sourced from reference TRBV11-3 and TRBJ2-3, is EAGVVQSPRYKIIEKKQPVAFWCNPISGHNTLYWYLQNLGQGPELLIRYENEEAVDDSQLPKDRFSAERLKGVDSTLKIQPAELGDSAVYLCASSYITDTQYFGPGTRLTVL.

This clone appeared once. The rearrangement uses TRBV7-8 and TRBJ2-1; weak D call: TRBD2 (5 bases). Germline-derived CDR1 and CDR2 are SGHVS and FQNEAQ. The CDR3 totals 13 residues. Trimming stripped 4 bases from V and 7 bases from J, with 11 bases between. The CDR3: CASSSGSENEQFF. The CDR3 nucleotides read TGTGCCAGCAGCTCGGGGTCGGAGAATGAGCAGTTCTTC.

The chain joins TRBV7-2 to TRBJ2-1, with 12 bases lining up with TRBD1. Looked up from germline, CDR1 is SGHTA and CDR2 is FQGNSA. V dropped 5 bases and J dropped 9; count of bases not matched to a gene: 5. CDR3 length: 14 amino acids. CDR3 in DNA: TGTGCCAGCAGCCGGGACAGGGGGCGGAGTGAGCAGTTCTTC. Its translation: CASSRDRGRSEQFF.

This chain uses TRBV29-1 with TRBJ2-7, with D possibly matching TRBD2 (6 bases). CDR3 length: 14 residues. Trimming stripped 4 bases from V and 3 bases from J, with 16 bases between. Germline CDR1 SQVTM, CDR2 ANQGSEA. The CDR3 protein is CSVVGGTVVYEQYF. CDR3 in DNA: TGCAGCGTTGTAGGTGGGACTGTCGTCTACGAGCAGTACTTC.

V is TRBV19 and J is TRBJ1-1, with 7 positions matching TRBD1. Germline trimming cut 5 bases from V and 4 bases from J; bases unmatched to any gene: 13. The CDR3 spans 16 residues. Germline assignment: CDR1 LNHDA and CDR2 SQIVND (reference sequence). The chain's CDR3 is CASSVIFGTASTEAFF. In DNA, the CDR3 is TGTGCCAGTAGTGTCATCTTTGGGACAGCTTCCACTGAAGCTTTCTTT.

The chain combines TRBV20-1 with TRBJ2-5; the D is unclear. The CDR3 has 11 amino acids. V lost 2 bases, J lost 2 bases, and 3 bases lay in between. The germline V gene has CDR1 DFQATT and CDR2 SNEGSKA (reference sequence). The CDR3 sequence is CSARLQETQYF. The CDR3, as DNA: TGCAGTGCTAGATTACAAGAGACCCAGTACTTC.

The chain is built from TRBV2 and TRBJ1-2, with D unclear. Germline values: CDR1 SNHLY, CDR2 FYNNEI. The V end was cut by 6 bases, the J end by 1 base, with 9 bases between. This CDR3 is 13 amino acids long. The CDR3 loop reads CASRVESNYGYTF. The CDR3 DNA reads as TGTGCCAGCAGGGTAGAGAGTAACTATGGCTACACCTTC.

This chain joins TRBV29-1 and TRBJ1-5, with 9 bases lining up with TRBD1. CDR1 SQVTM and CDR2 ANQGSEA come from the germline V gene. J was trimmed by 5 bases and V by 5 bases; bases with no gene match: 13. This CDR3 contains 16 residues. The CDR3 here is CSVRGSGTGRYQPQHF. In nucleotides, the CDR3 is TGCAGCGTTCGGGGGTCCGGGACAGGGAGGTATCAGCCCCAGCATTTT.

The chain has TRBV28 and TRBJ2-3, with TRBD2 identical over 12 bases. Germline CDR1 reads MDHEN; CDR2 reads SYDVKM. This CDR3 has 17 residues. After removal of 7 bases from V and 7 bases from J, the junction contained 15 bases not matched to a gene. The CDR3 spells CASNVSPLLAGGHTQYF. CDR3 in DNA: TGTGCCAGCAACGTTAGCCCCCTACTAGCGGGAGGTCATACGCAGTATTTT.

The V call is TRBV15, the J call TRBJ2-7, with D tentatively TRBD1 (5 bases). V was shortened by 1 base and J by 4 bases, with 8 bases between the two germline ends. The CDR3 totals 13 residues. The germline CDR1 and CDR2 sequences are LNHNV and YYDKDF (reference sequence). The CDR3 DNA reads TGTGCCACCAGCAGAGGAACAGGATACGAGCAGTACTTC. Residues: CATSRGTGYEQYF.

This chain joins TRBV6-6 and TRBJ1-1; TRBD1 aligns across 8 bases. CDR3 length: 15 residues. Germline lookup yields CDR1 MNHNY and CDR2 SVGAGI (reference sequence). The trim removed 2 bases at V and 1 base at J, leaving 3 bases unmatched. The CDR3 DNA is TGTGCCAGCAGTTACACGGGACAGGCGAACACTGAAGCTTTCTTT. Protein sequence: CASSYTGQANTEAFF.